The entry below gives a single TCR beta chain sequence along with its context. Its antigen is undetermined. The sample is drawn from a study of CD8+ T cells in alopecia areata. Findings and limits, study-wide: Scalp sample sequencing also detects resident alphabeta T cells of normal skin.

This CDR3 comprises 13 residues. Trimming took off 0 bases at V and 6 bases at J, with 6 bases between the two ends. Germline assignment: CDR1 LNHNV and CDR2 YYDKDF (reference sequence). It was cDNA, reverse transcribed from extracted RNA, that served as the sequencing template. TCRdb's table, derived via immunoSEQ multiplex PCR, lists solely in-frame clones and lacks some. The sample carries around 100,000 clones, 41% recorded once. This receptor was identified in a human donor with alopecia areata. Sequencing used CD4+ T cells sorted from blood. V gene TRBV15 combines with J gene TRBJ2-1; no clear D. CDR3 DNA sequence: TGTGCCACCAGCAGAGATTTCCCCAATGAGCAGTTCTTC. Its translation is CATSRDFPNEQFF.